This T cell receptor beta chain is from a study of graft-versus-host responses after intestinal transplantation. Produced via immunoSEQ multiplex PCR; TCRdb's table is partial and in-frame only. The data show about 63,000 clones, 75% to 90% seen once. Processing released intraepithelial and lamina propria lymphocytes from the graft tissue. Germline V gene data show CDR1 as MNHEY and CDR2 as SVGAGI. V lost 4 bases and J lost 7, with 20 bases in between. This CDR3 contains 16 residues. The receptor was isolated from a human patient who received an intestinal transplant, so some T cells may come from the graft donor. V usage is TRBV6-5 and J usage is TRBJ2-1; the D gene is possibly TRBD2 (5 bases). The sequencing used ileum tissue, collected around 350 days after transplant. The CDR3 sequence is CASSSQTGILANEQFF. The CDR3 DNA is TGTGCCAGCAGTTCTCAAACCGGGATCCTAGCTAATGAGCAGTTCTTC.